A selection of T cell receptor beta chains follows, all from one sample in a study of cytomegalovirus exposure and HLA in healthy donors. TCRdb's copy holds only in-frame clones and misses some; the assay was immunoSEQ multiplex PCR. The sample includes approximately 60,000 clones, approximately 90% of them seen just once. Input material: PBMCs. Receptors originate from a woman aged 18-29 years in good health and CMV-seronegative. Each CDR3 is given with its conserved first and last residue. Each record gives: clone size, V gene, D gene, J gene, CDR3 protein, CDR3 DNA. The D gene is left open where the match is weak. Clone sizes are given selectively: once, few, many, or a class where the clone is expanded.

clone size: NA; V gene: TRBV28; D gene: TRBD1; J gene: TRBJ1-2; CDR3 protein: CASSPRTGRTGYTF; CDR3 DNA: TGTGCCAGCAGTCCCAGGACAGGGAGGACTGGCTACACCTTC
clone size: NA; V gene: TRBV4-1; D gene: TRBD1; J gene: TRBJ2-1; CDR3 protein: CASSQNRGNEQFF; CDR3 DNA: TGCGCCAGCAGCCAAAACAGGGGAAATGAGCAGTTCTTC
clone size: NA; V gene: TRBV4-1; D gene: NA; J gene: TRBJ1-2; CDR3 protein: CASSQDAGTVSYGYTF; CDR3 DNA: TGCGCCAGCAGCCAGGACGCTGGGACTGTGAGCTATGGCTACACCTTC
clone size: NA; V gene: TRBV2; D gene: TRBD2; J gene: TRBJ2-7; CDR3 protein: CASAQTSGGAKDYEQYF; CDR3 DNA: TGTGCCAGCGCCCAGACTAGCGGGGGGGCAAAAGACTACGAGCAGTACTTC
clone size: NA; V gene: TRBV28; D gene: NA; J gene: TRBJ2-1; CDR3 protein: CASSPGDNEQFF; CDR3 DNA: TGTGCCAGCAGCCCGGGGGACAATGAGCAGTTCTTC
clone size: NA; V gene: TRBV7-2; D gene: TRBD1; J gene: TRBJ2-7; CDR3 protein: CASSFDRVVDEQYF; CDR3 DNA: TGTGCCAGCAGCTTCGACAGGGTTGTAGACGAGCAGTACTTC
clone size: NA; V gene: TRBV6-1; D gene: TRBD2; J gene: TRBJ2-3; CDR3 protein: CASSFSGGPDTQYF; CDR3 DNA: TGTGCCAGCAGTTTTAGCGGGGGACCAGATACGCAGTATTTT
clone size: NA; V gene: TRBV25-1; D gene: NA; J gene: TRBJ2-3; CDR3 protein: CASSKRLFLNTDTQYF; CDR3 DNA: TGTGCCAGCAGTAAAAGACTATTCCTTAACACAGATACGCAGTATTTT
clone size: NA; V gene: TRBV10-3; D gene: NA; J gene: TRBJ1-6; CDR3 protein: CAISEREYNSPLHF; CDR3 DNA: TGTGCCATCAGTGAGCGGGAATATAATTCACCCCTCCACTTT
clone size: NA; V gene: TRBV7-9; D gene: TRBD1; J gene: TRBJ1-6; CDR3 protein: CASSPGTGYNSPLHF; CDR3 DNA: TGTGCCAGCAGCCCCGGGACAGGCTATAATTCACCCCTCCACTTT
clone size: NA; V gene: TRBV23-1; D gene: NA; J gene: TRBJ2-4; CDR3 protein: CARTTQGFAKNIQYF; CDR3 DNA: TGCGCCAGGACTACACAGGGATTTGCCAAAAACATTCAGTACTTC
clone size: NA; V gene: TRBV6-5; D gene: NA; J gene: TRBJ1-6; CDR3 protein: CASSYAGRSSPLHF; CDR3 DNA: TGTGCCAGCAGTTACGCAGGGAGGAGCTCACCCCTCCACTTT
clone size: NA; V gene: TRBV19; D gene: TRBD2; J gene: TRBJ2-1; CDR3 protein: CASSISGLAGNEQFF; CDR3 DNA: TGTGCCAGTAGTATTTCGGGACTAGCGGGGAATGAGCAGTTCTTC
clone size: NA; V gene: TRBV7-8; D gene: NA; J gene: TRBJ2-1; CDR3 protein: CASSLGAQTSYNEQFF; CDR3 DNA: TGTGCCAGCAGCTTAGGAGCCCAAACCTCCTACAATGAGCAGTTCTTC
clone size: NA; V gene: TRBV18; D gene: NA; J gene: TRBJ1-1; CDR3 protein: CASSPREGAGTEAFF; CDR3 DNA: TGTGCCAGCTCCCCTAGGGAAGGGGCGGGGACTGAAGCTTTCTTT
clone size: NA; V gene: TRBV6-1; D gene: TRBD2; J gene: TRBJ2-1; CDR3 protein: CASSDRRLASYNEQFF; CDR3 DNA: TGTGCCAGCAGTGATAGGAGACTAGCATCCTACAATGAGCAGTTCTTC
clone size: NA; V gene: TRBV5-1; D gene: TRBD2; J gene: TRBJ2-1; CDR3 protein: CASSSGLAGGNEQFF; CDR3 DNA: TGCGCCAGCAGCTCGGGACTAGCGGGGGGCAATGAGCAGTTCTTC
clone size: NA; V gene: TRBV18; D gene: NA; J gene: TRBJ2-1; CDR3 protein: CASTRAGSYNEQFF; CDR3 DNA: TGTGCCAGCACCCGGGCGGGATCCTACAATGAGCAGTTCTTC
clone size: NA; V gene: TRBV2; D gene: NA; J gene: TRBJ1-2; CDR3 protein: CASSDRPGSGYGYTF; CDR3 DNA: TGTGCCAGCAGTGACAGACCTGGATCGGGCTATGGCTACACCTTC
clone size: NA; V gene: TRBV5-1; D gene: TRBD1; J gene: TRBJ1-2; CDR3 protein: CASSLGLRGQRSYGYTF; CDR3 DNA: TGCGCCAGCAGCTTGGGCCTACGGGGACAGAGAAGCTATGGCTACACCTTC
clone size: NA; V gene: TRBV7-9; D gene: TRBD2; J gene: TRBJ2-3; CDR3 protein: CASSLRGGRDTQYF; CDR3 DNA: TGTGCCAGCAGCTTGCGGGGGGGCAGAGATACGCAGTATTTT
clone size: NA; V gene: TRBV15; D gene: NA; J gene: TRBJ1-1; CDR3 protein: CATSRWGGKTMNTEAFF; CDR3 DNA: TGTGCCACCAGCAGGTGGGGGGGAAAAACCATGAACACTGAAGCTTTCTTT
clone size: NA; V gene: TRBV2; D gene: NA; J gene: TRBJ1-5; CDR3 protein: CASSEAPTRTVPQHF; CDR3 DNA: TGTGCCAGCAGTGAAGCCCCGACCCGGACAGTGCCCCAGCATTTT
clone size: NA; V gene: TRBV5-6; D gene: TRBD1; J gene: TRBJ2-1; CDR3 protein: CASSLWDRDYNEQFF; CDR3 DNA: TGTGCCAGCAGCTTGTGGGACAGGGATTACAATGAGCAGTTCTTC
clone size: NA; V gene: TRBV7-2; D gene: NA; J gene: TRBJ2-7; CDR3 protein: CASSLVNQNKQYF; CDR3 DNA: TGTGCCAGCAGCTTAGTAAACCAGAACAAGCAGTACTTC
clone size: NA; V gene: TRBV6-1; D gene: NA; J gene: TRBJ2-7; CDR3 protein: CASADYPYEQYF; CDR3 DNA: TGTGCCAGCGCGGACTACCCCTACGAGCAGTACTTC
clone size: NA; V gene: TRBV7-9; D gene: NA; J gene: TRBJ1-5; CDR3 protein: CASSLGLGGSNQPQHF; CDR3 DNA: TGTGCCAGCAGCTTAGGGTTGGGAGGTAGCAATCAGCCCCAGCATTTT
clone size: NA; V gene: TRBV7-2; D gene: NA; J gene: TRBJ2-5; CDR3 protein: CASSLQQGIGETQYF; CDR3 DNA: TGTGCCAGCAGCTTACAACAGGGTATTGGCGAGACCCAGTACTTC
clone size: NA; V gene: TRBV6-6; D gene: NA; J gene: TRBJ2-3; CDR3 protein: CASSYLRPEEDTQYF; CDR3 DNA: TGTGCCAGCAGTTACCTCAGGCCGGAGGAAGATACGCAGTATTTT
clone size: NA; V gene: TRBV13; D gene: NA; J gene: TRBJ1-2; CDR3 protein: CASSSPYGYTF; CDR3 DNA: TGTGCCAGCAGCTCCCCGTATGGCTACACCTTC
clone size: NA; V gene: TRBV30; D gene: TRBD2; J gene: TRBJ2-1; CDR3 protein: CAWTARGIAGGQFF; CDR3 DNA: TGTGCCTGGACCGCCCGCGGAATAGCGGGGGGGCAGTTCTTC
clone size: once; V gene: TRBV7-2; D gene: TRBD2; J gene: TRBJ2-3; CDR3 protein: CASSLGLAGPSDTQYF; CDR3 DNA: TGTGCCAGCAGCTTAGGGCTAGCGGGACCGAGTGATACGCAGTATTTT
clone size: NA; V gene: TRBV6-5; D gene: NA; J gene: TRBJ1-1; CDR3 protein: CASSLRPGAEAFF; CDR3 DNA: TGTGCCAGCAGTCTCCGCCCCGGGGCTGAAGCTTTCTTT
clone size: NA; V gene: TRBV4-1; D gene: NA; J gene: TRBJ2-1; CDR3 protein: CASSQGDTSNEQFF; CDR3 DNA: TGCGCCAGCAGCCAAGGGGACACTAGCAATGAGCAGTTCTTC
clone size: NA; V gene: TRBV28; D gene: TRBD1; J gene: TRBJ1-6; CDR3 protein: CACDRESYNSPLHF; CDR3 DNA: TGTGCCTGCGACAGGGAATCCTATAATTCACCCCTCCACTTT
clone size: NA; V gene: TRBV5-1; D gene: TRBD2; J gene: TRBJ2-3; CDR3 protein: CASSLSGSLAGTADTQYF; CDR3 DNA: TGCGCCAGCAGCTTGAGCGGCTCGCTAGCGGGGACGGCAGATACGCAGTATTTT
clone size: NA; V gene: TRBV28; D gene: NA; J gene: TRBJ1-1; CDR3 protein: CASTGHTEAFF; CDR3 DNA: TGTGCCAGCACCGGTCACACTGAAGCTTTCTTT